This is a list of T cell receptor beta chains from one sample in a study of cytomegalovirus exposure and HLA in healthy donors. Sequencing used immunoSEQ multiplex PCR; TCRdb keeps in-frame clones, though not all of them. The sample has roughly 110,000 clones; under 80% are singletons. The material sequenced was PBMCs. These TCRs come from a woman in her thirties or forties in good health and CMV-seropositive. CDR3s include the opening cysteine and the closing phenylalanine or tryptophan. A D gene is named only where the DNA matches it firmly. Clone size, where shown, is once, few, many, or a class for clones that have expanded.

TRBD1 | TRBJ1-2 | TRBV6-6 | once | TGTGCCAGCAGAGACCCAGGGACAGGGGGCCGAGGCTACACCTTC | CASRDPGTGGRGYTF
. | TRBJ1-2 | TRBV27 | . | TGTGCCAGCAGTTCCCTATCGGGGGTGGGCTACACCTTC | CASSSLSGVGYTF
TRBD1 | TRBJ2-5 | TRBV7-6 | . | TGTGCCAGCAGCACCCAACAGACAGGGGGCGCTTCTTCTGAGACCCAGTACTTC | CASSTQQTGGASSETQYF
TRBD1 | TRBJ2-5 | TRBV6-1 | once | TGTGCCAGCAGTGATGGACAGGGTTTTGAGACCCAGTACTTC | CASSDGQGFETQYF
TRBD2 | TRBJ2-5 | TRBV10-3 | few | TGTGCCATCAGTGGTTCTAGCGGGGGGGCCCAAGAGACCCAGTACTTC | CAISGSSGGAQETQYF
TRBD2 | TRBJ2-3 | TRBV10-3 | . | TGTGCCATACACAGCGGGGGTAAAGATACGCAGTATTTT | CAIHSGGKDTQYF
. | TRBJ2-1 | TRBV10-1 | . | TGCGCCAGCAGTGATACCACCAGGGCCCCCTACAATGAGCAGTTCTTC | CASSDTTRAPYNEQFF
. | TRBJ2-3 | TRBV28 | . | TGTGCCAGCAGTTTATGGACAATATCTAGCACAGATACGCAGTATTTT | CASSLWTISSTDTQYF
TRBD1 | TRBJ2-7 | TRBV2 | . | TGTGCCAGCAGTTCGGATCCCGGGACAGGGGACTACGAGCAGTACTTC | CASSSDPGTGDYEQYF
. | TRBJ2-7 | TRBV19 | once | TGTGCCAGACTGCTTCAGACAGAGAGCTCCTACGAGCAGTACTTC | CARLLQTESSYEQYF
TRBD1 | TRBJ1-2 | TRBV5-5 | . | TGTGCCAGCAGCTTGTCGACAGGGGGCGACTATGGCTACACCTTC | CASSLSTGGDYGYTF
. | TRBJ2-1 | TRBV29-1 | few | TGCAGCGTTGAAGGGGGGGTCCCCAGCGCGTGGGGTGAGCAGTTCTTC | CSVEGGVPSAWGEQFF
TRBD1 | TRBJ1-2 | TRBV7-8 | . | TGTGCCAGCAGCTTAGCGACAGGACAGGGAACCTATAGCTACACCTTC | CASSLATGQGTYSYTF
TRBD1 | TRBJ2-2 | TRBV11-2 | . | TGTGCCAGCAGCTTTACAGGGGGGAACACCGGGGAGCTGTTTTTT | CASSFTGGNTGELFF
TRBD1 | TRBJ1-5 | TRBV12-5 | . | TGTGCTAGTGGTTTGTACGGGCAGGGGGCCAGCAATCAGCCCCAGCATTTT | CASGLYGQGASNQPQHF
TRBD2 | TRBJ2-1 | TRBV4-1 | . | TGCGCCAGCAGCGAAACGGGACTAGTGAATGAGCAGTTCTTC | CASSETGLVNEQFF
TRBD1 | TRBJ1-2 | TRBV23-1 | . | TGCGCCAGCAGCCGGGACAGGGCTCGTGGCTACACCTTC | CASSRDRARGYTF